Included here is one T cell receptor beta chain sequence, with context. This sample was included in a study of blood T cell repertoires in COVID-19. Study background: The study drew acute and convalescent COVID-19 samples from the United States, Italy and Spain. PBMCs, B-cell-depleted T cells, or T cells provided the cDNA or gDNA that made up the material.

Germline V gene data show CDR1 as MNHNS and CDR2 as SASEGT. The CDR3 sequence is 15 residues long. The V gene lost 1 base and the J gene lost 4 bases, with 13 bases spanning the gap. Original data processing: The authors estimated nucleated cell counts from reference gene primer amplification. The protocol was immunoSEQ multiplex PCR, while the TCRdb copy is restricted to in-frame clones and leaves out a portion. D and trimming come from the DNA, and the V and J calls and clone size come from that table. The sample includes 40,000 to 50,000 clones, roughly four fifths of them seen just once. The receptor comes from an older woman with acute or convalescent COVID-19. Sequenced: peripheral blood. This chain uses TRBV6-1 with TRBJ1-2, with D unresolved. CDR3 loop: CASSEVREFSYGYTF. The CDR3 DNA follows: TGTGCCAGCAGTGAAGTGAGGGAATTTAGCTATGGCTACACCTTC.